This entry lists 15 T cell receptor beta chains sequenced from one sample in a study of response to subunit inactivated influenza vaccine. In TCRdb, the RT-PCR reads were re-called with MiXCR into one record per CDR3 protein. The table shows more than 700,000 distinct CDR3 sequences, with roughly 20% occurring only once. Sequenced here: PBMCs from blood, sampled about 5 days after vaccination. Receptors originate from a man aged 50 to 59 who received an inactivated influenza vaccine.

This chain joins TRBV28 and TRBJ1-2; 7 bases agree with TRBD1. V shed 5 bases, J shed 4 bases, and the junction held 10 bases outside the gene matches. There are 15 residues in the CDR3. CDR1 and CDR2 (germline): MDHEN, SYDVKM. Here the CDR3 reads CASSPPRQGSYGYTF. The CDR3 region has the DNA TGTGCCAGCAGTCCCCCCCGACAGGGTTCCTATGGCTACACCTTC.

The rearrangement uses TRBV12-3 or TRBV12-4 and TRBJ1-1; 7 bases align to TRBD1. V dropped 1 base and J dropped 11; count of bases not matched to a gene: 4. This CDR3 has 12 amino acids. As DNA, the CDR3 is TGTGCCAGCAGTTTAGTGGGACAGCGGGCTTTCTTT. This encodes CASSLVGQRAFF.

The J gene is TRBJ2-1, the V gene TRBV6-2 or TRBV6-3; 12 bases map to TRBD2. V gave up 3 bases and J gave up 4 bases; unmatched junction bases: 7. The CDR3 length is 17 residues. Germline V gene data show CDR1 as MNHEY and CDR2 as SVGEGT. Here the CDR3 DNA reads TGTGCCAGCAGTTATATAACCGGGACTAGCGGGTACAATGAGCAGTTCTTC. Encoded protein: CASSYITGTSGYNEQFF.

In DNA form, the CDR3 reads TGTGCCAGCAGCCTAGTCCCCCACCCCACCTACGAGCAGTACTTC. Translating it yields CASSLVPHPTYEQYF. The chain couples TRBV14 to TRBJ2-7; D is unclear. The CDR3 is 15 residues long. Per germline, CDR1 SGHDN and CDR2 FVKESK. Trimming shortened V by 4 bases and J by 2 bases, and 15 bases separated the two germline ends.

This sequence joins TRBV20-1 and TRBJ1-1; 10 positions match TRBD1. The V gene end was trimmed by 5 bases and the J gene end by 8 bases; junction bases not matched to a gene: 8. Germline CDR1 DFQATT, CDR2 SNEGSKA (reference sequence). The CDR3 totals 13 residues. CDR3: CSAPQTGGPEAFF. CDR3 nucleotides: TGCAGTGCTCCCCAGACAGGGGGCCCCGAAGCTTTCTTT.

This clonotype turned up a few times. This chain uses TRBV7-2 with TRBJ2-7; D is unclear. V dropped 2 bases and J dropped 2 bases, with 16 bases sitting between them. The germline V gene has CDR1 SGHTA and CDR2 FQGNSA. The CDR3 loop spans 16 amino acids. The CDR3 region is CASSLTGAYSTYEQYF. The CDR3 nucleotides are TGTGCCAGCAGCTTAACTGGTGCCTATTCAACCTACGAGCAGTACTTC.

This clonotype appeared a few times. The chain couples TRBV10-3 to TRBJ1-5; unclear D gene. There are 13 residues in the CDR3. Trimming cost V 4 bases and J 0 bases, with 4 bases left between them. The germline V gene encodes CDR1 ENHRY and CDR2 SYGVKD. The CDR3 bases are TGTGCCATCAGTGGAAATAGCAATCAGCCCCAGCATTTT. This codes for CAISGNSNQPQHF.

This clonotype has only a few counts. This chain links TRBV9 with TRBJ2-2, with D possibly matching TRBD2 (6 bases). The length of the CDR3 is 16 residues. CDR1 and CDR2 (germline): SGDLS, YYNGEE. V was clipped by 4 bases and J by 4 bases, with 17 bases between them. The CDR3 region is CASSPPPGEVTGELFF. For the CDR3, the DNA is TGTGCCAGCAGCCCCCCCCCGGGGGAGGTCACCGGGGAGCTGTTTTTT.

The CDR3 DNA reads as TGTGCCAGCAGCAACCACGGACTACCCCCCGAGCAGTACTTC. The encoded protein is CASSNHGLPPEQYF. The rearrangement uses TRBV21-1 and TRBJ2-7; the table names TRBD2, a call not compared with the DNA. TRBV21-1 is classified as a pseudogene. The CDR3 has 14 residues.

There are a few counts of this clonotype. The chain couples TRBV12-3 or TRBV12-4 to TRBJ1-6; 7 bases fit TRBD1. The V gene end was trimmed by 6 bases and the J gene end by 10 bases; junction bases not matched to a gene: 15. The CDR3 is made up of 16 amino acids. The CDR3 reads CASRPGGAGGESPLHF. Here the CDR3 DNA reads TGTGCCAGCAGACCAGGAGGGGCAGGGGGAGAATCACCCCTCCACTTT.

This clonotype was seen repeatedly, ten times or more. At one end, the junction sequence differs from germline, possibly due to a read error. The rearrangement links TRBV20-1 to TRBJ1-1; the match to TRBD1 covers 8 bases. The CDR3 is made up of 14 amino acids. Germline V gene data show CDR1 as DFQATT and CDR2 as SNEGSKA (reference sequence). The CDR3 here is CSARDLSDRDRFVF. DNA of the CDR3: TGCAGTGCTAGAGACTTATCTGACCGGGACAGGTTCGTTTTT.

This chain uses TRBV9 with TRBJ2-7; no clear D gene. Per the germline V gene, CDR1 is SGDLS and CDR2 is YYNGEE. The CDR3 extends over 14 amino acids. Trimming removed 0 bases at V and 2 bases at J, with 9 bases between. The CDR3 nucleotides are TGTGCCAGCAGCGTAGATTCTGGTACCTACGAGCAGTACTTC. Translation: CASSVDSGTYEQYF.

The gene calls are TRBV29-1 and TRBJ2-7, with a possible D match to TRBD1 (7 bases). V dropped 3 bases and J dropped 3 bases, with 15 bases sitting between them. From germline, CDR1 is SQVTM and CDR2 ANQGSEA. The CDR3 runs to 14 residues. CDR3 DNA: TGCAGCGTTGACCCCGGGGGACAGAACTACGAGCAGTACTTC. Translating gives CSVDPGGQNYEQYF.

The chain couples TRBV18 to TRBJ1-5, with 7 bases that match TRBD1. V shed 3 bases, J shed 4 bases, and the junction held 6 bases outside the gene matches. CDR1 KGHSH and CDR2 LQKENI come from the germline V gene. There are 15 residues in the CDR3. The CDR3 DNA follows: TGTGCCAGCTCACCTCTTGTGACAGGGAATCAGCCCCAGCATTTT. It translates to CASSPLVTGNQPQHF.

This chain connects TRBV18 to TRBJ2-7; D might be TRBD2 (5 bases). The length of the CDR3 is 15 residues. Germline CDR1 and CDR2: KGHSH and LQKENI. The V and J ends lost 1 base and 7 bases respectively, with 17 bases between them. The CDR3 nucleotides read TGTGCCAGCTCACCACTGAGCGGTCCTCGTTTGGAGCAGTACTTC. Its translation: CASSPLSGPRLEQYF.